These 9 T cell receptor beta chains were all obtained from the same sample, sequenced in a study of blood T cell repertoires in COVID-19. Measured with immunoSEQ multiplex PCR; TCRdb has only the in-frame clones, and not every one. The sample has about 400,000 clones, roughly 90% seen once. Material for sequencing was PBMCs or T cells enriched from blood (not recorded which). These receptors were taken from a woman in her thirties with acute COVID-19.

CDR3: CARAGGPGSPLHF. As DNA, the CDR3 is TGTGCCAGGGCGGGGGGGCCTGGATCACCCCTCCACTTT. The J gene is TRBJ1-6, the V gene TRBV2, with D possibly TRBD1 on 6 matching bases. This CDR3 region has 13 residues. V was shortened by 9 bases and J by 10 bases, with 16 bases between the two germline ends. Germline V gene lookup returns CDR1 SNHLY and CDR2 FYNNEI.

V and J are TRBV29-1 and TRBJ2-2; TRBD2 is a possible D gene (6 bases). Germline V gene sequence: CDR1 SQVTM, CDR2 ANQGSEA. The length of the CDR3 is 14 residues. With 5 bases removed from V and 3 bases from J, the gap between germline ends came to 13 bases. The CDR3 DNA sequence: TGCAGCGTTCTCACGGGGGTGTACACCGGGGAGCTGTTTTTT. Amino acid sequence: CSVLTGVYTGELFF.

The DNA for the CDR3 is TGCGCCAGCAGCCAAGACGGGACAGCAGACTATGGCTACACCTTC. It is translated as CASSQDGTADYGYTF. The J gene is TRBJ1-2, the V gene TRBV4-3, with 7 bases aligning to TRBD1. Germline V gene data show CDR1 as LGHNA and CDR2 as YSLEER. Unmatched junction bases numbered 4, after V lost 0 bases and J lost 3 bases. The CDR3 spans 15 residues.

V usage is TRBV5-1 and J usage is TRBJ1-2, with 7 bases identical to TRBD1. The CDR3 is 14 residues long. Germline lookup yields CDR1 SGHRS and CDR2 YFSETQ. Unmatched junction bases numbered 9, after V lost 4 bases and J lost 6 bases. This CDR3 reads CASSHSTGENGYTF. The CDR3, as DNA: TGCGCCAGCAGCCATAGTACAGGGGAGAATGGCTACACCTTC.

With respect to this clone: Other DNA sequences within the sample encode an identical CDR3. This sequence joins TRBV7-9 and TRBJ2-3, with TRBD2 identical over 7 bases. From germline, CDR1 is SEHNR and CDR2 FQNEAQ (reference sequence). The CDR3 is 13 residues long. With 4 bases clipped from V and 4 bases from J, the junction kept 2 bases outside the gene matches. The CDR3 bases are TGTGCCAGCAGCTGGGGGGGTTCAGATACGCAGTATTTT. It encodes CASSWGGSDTQYF.

This clone has only one observation. The chain combines TRBV15 with TRBJ1-4; 7 nucleotides agree with TRBD1. Looked up from germline, CDR1 is LNHNV and CDR2 is YYDKDF (reference sequence). J was trimmed by 7 bases and V by 2 bases; bases with no gene match: 4. The CDR3 runs to 14 residues. For the CDR3, the DNA is TGTGCCACCAGCAGACGTACAGGGGTTGAAAAACTGTTTTTT. The encoded protein is CATSRRTGVEKLFF.

V is TRBV12-3 or TRBV12-4 and J is TRBJ2-7; D gene uncertain. The CDR3 covers 11 residues. The CDR3 sequence is CASPESHEQYF. CDR3 sequence (DNA): TGTGCTTCGCCGGAGTCCCACGAGCAGTACTTC.

Here the CDR3 reads CASSSPGGANEFF. The CDR3 DNA reads as TGTGCCAGCAGCTCCCCCGGGGGGGCCAACGAGTTCTTC. This chain joins TRBV12-3 or TRBV12-4 and TRBJ2-1; 8 bases are a match to TRBD2. Trimming took 6 bases from V and 14 from J; bases not matched to a gene: 12. The CDR3 runs 13 residues.

The chain joins TRBV2 to TRBJ2-1; 8 bases fit TRBD2. The CDR3 totals 15 residues. V shed 6 bases and J 4 bases; nucleotides not matched to a gene: 8. Germline V gene sequence: CDR1 SNHLY, CDR2 FYNNEI. CDR3 loop: CASRERAGGYNEQFF. Here the CDR3 DNA reads TGTGCCAGCAGGGAAAGGGCGGGGGGTTACAATGAGCAGTTCTTC.